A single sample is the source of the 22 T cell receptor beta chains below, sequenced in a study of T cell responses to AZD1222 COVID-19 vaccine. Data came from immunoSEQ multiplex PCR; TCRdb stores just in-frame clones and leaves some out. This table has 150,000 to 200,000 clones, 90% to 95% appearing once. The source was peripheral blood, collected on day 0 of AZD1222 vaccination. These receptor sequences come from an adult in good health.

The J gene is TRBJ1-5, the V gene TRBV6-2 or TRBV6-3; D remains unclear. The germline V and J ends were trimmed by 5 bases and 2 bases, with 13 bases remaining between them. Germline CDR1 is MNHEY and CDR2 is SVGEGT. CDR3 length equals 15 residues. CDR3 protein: CASSARELGNQPQHF. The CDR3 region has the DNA TGTGCCAGCAGTGCCCGGGAATTAGGCAATCAGCCCCAGCATTTT.

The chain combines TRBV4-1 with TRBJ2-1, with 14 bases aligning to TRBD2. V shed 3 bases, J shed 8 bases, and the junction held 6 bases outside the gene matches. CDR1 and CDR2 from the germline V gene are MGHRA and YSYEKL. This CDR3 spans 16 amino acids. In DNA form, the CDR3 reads TGCGCCAGCAGCCAGATCAGACTAGCGGGAGGGGATGAGCAGTTCTTC. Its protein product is CASSQIRLAGGDEQFF.

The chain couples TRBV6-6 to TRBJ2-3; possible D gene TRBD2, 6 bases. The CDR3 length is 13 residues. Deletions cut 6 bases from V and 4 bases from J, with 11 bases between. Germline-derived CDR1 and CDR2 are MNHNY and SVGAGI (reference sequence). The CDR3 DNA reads TGTGCCAGCAGCTCCGGGACTTCAGATACGCAGTATTTT. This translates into CASSSGTSDTQYF.

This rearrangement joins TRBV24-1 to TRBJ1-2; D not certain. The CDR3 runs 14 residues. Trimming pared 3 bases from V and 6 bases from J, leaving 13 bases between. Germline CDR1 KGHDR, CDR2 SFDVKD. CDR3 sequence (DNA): TGTGCCACCAGTGATGGTGGTTTTCAGGATGGCTACACCTTC. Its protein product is CATSDGGFQDGYTF.

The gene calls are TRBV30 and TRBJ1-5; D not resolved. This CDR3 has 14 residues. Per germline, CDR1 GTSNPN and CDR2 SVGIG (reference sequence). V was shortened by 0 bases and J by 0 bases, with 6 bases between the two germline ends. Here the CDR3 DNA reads TGTGCCTGGAGTGTATCTAGTAGCAATCAGCCCCAGCATTTT. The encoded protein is CAWSVSSSNQPQHF.

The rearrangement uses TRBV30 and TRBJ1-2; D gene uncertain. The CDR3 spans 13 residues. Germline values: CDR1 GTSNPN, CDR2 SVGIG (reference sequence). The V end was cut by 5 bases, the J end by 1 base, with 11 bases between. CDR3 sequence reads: CAWVVGINYGYTF. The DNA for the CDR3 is TGTGCCTGGGTAGTGGGAATTAACTATGGCTACACCTTC.

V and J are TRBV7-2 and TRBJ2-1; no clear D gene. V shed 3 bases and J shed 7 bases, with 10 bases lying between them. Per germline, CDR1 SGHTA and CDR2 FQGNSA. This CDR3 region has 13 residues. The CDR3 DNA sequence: TGTGCCAGCAGCTTGGGCGGAACTAATGAGCAGTTCTTC. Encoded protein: CASSLGGTNEQFF.

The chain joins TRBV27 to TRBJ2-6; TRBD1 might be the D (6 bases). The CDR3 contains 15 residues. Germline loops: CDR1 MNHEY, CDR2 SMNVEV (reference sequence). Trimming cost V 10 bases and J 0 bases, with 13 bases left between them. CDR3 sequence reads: CATGTPPSGANVLTF. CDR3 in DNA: TGTGCCACCGGGACACCACCCTCTGGGGCCAACGTCCTGACTTTC.

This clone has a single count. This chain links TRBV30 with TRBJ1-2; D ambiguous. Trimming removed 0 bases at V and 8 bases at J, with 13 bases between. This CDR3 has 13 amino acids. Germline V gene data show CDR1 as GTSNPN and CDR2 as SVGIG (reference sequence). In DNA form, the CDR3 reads TGTGCCTGGAGTGTACAAGAGGGATCGGGCTACACCTTC. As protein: CAWSVQEGSGYTF.

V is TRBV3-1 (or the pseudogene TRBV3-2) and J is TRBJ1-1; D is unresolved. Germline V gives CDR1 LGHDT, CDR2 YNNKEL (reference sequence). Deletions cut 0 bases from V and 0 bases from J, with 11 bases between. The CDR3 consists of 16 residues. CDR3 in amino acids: CASSQDLGLLNTEAFF. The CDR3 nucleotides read TGTGCCAGCAGCCAAGATCTTGGTTTGTTGAACACTGAAGCTTTCTTT.

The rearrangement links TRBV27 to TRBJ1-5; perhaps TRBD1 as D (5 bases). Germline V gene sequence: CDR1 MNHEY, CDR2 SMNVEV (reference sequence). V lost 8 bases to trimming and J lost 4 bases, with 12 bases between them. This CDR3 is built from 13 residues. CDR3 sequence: CASSGRVNQPQHF. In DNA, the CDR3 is TGTGCCAGCTCGGGACGGGTTAATCAGCCCCAGCATTTT.

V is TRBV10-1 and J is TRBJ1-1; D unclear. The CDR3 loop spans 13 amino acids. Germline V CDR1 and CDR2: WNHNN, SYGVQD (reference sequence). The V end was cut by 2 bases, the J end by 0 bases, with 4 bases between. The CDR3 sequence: CASSERVNTEAFF. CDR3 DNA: TGCGCCAGCAGTGAGCGTGTGAACACTGAAGCTTTCTTT.

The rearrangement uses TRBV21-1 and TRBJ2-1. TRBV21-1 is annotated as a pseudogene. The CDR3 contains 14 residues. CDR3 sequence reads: CASSINCGPGEQFF. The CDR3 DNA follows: TGTGCCAGCTCTATTAACTGCGGGCCAGGGGAGCAGTTCTTC.

The CDR3 nucleotides read TGTGCCAGTGACGTCAGCAATCAGCCCCAGCATTTT. Its protein is CASDVSNQPQHF. The rearrangement uses TRBV6-5 and TRBJ1-5; D remains ambiguous. The V gene lost 9 bases and the J gene lost 1 base, with 7 bases spanning the gap. The V gene's germline CDR1 is MNHEY and CDR2 SVGAGI. This CDR3 is built from 12 residues.

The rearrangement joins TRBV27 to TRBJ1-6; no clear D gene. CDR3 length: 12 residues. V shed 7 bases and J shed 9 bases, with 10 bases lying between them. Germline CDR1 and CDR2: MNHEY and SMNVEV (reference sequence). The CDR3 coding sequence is TGTGCCAGCAAAGCAGTGGGTTCACCCCTCCACTTT. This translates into CASKAVGSPLHF.

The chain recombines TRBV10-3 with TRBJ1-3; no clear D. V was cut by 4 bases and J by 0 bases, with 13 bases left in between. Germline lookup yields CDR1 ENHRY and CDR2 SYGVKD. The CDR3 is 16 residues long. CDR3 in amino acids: CAISGEVNRSGNTIYF. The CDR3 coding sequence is TGTGCCATCAGTGGGGAGGTAAACCGCTCTGGAAACACCATATATTTT.

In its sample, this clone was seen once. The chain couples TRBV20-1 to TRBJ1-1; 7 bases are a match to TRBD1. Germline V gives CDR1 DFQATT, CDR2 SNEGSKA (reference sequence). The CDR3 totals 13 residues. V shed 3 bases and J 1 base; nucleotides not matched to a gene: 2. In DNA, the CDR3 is TGCAGTGCTAGTCGACAGGGGAACACTGAAGCTTTCTTT. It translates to CSASRQGNTEAFF.

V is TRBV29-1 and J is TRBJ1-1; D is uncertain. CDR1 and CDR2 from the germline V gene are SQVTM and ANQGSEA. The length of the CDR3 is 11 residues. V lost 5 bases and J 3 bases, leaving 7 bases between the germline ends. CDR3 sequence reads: CSVRGYTEAFF. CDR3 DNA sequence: TGCAGCGTTCGGGGTTACACTGAAGCTTTCTTT.

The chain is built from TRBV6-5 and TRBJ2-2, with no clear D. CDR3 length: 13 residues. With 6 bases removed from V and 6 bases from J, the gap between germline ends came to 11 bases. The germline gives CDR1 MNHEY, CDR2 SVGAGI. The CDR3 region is CASRALGPGELFF. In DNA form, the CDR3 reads TGTGCCAGCAGGGCACTCGGCCCCGGGGAGCTGTTTTTT.

The CDR3 loop reads CASSLPGRKAFF. CDR3 DNA: TGTGCCAGCAGCTTACCCGGACGGAAAGCTTTCTTT. This chain links TRBV7-3 with TRBJ1-1; D not resolved. Germline values: CDR1 SGHTA, CDR2 FQGTGA. V lost 2 bases, J lost 9 bases, and 10 bases lay in between. This CDR3 comprises 12 residues.

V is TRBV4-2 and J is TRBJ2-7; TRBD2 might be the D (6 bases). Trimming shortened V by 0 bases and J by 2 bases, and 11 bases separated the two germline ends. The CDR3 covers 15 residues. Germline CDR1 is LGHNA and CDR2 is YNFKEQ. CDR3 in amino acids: CASSQDTSPTYEQYF. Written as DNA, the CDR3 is TGTGCCAGCAGCCAAGATACTAGCCCAACCTACGAGCAGTACTTC.

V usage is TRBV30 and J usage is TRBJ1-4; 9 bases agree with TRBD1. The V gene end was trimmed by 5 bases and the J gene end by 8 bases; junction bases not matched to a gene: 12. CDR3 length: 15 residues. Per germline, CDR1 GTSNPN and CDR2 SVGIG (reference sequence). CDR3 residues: CAWLSQTGGGEKLFF. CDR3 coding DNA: TGTGCCTGGCTCTCCCAGACAGGGGGTGGCGAAAAACTGTTTTTT.